The present entry profiles one T cell receptor (beta chain) with its context. What it binds is unknown. The data were taken from a study of T cell responses to AZD1222 COVID-19 vaccine. Study context: The analysis combined second doses at about 4 or about 12 weeks. Study results and limitations: Clonal diversity was possibly underestimated; the donors were predominantly white British and more often female. An increase in Spike-specific TCR breadth and depth was observed after two AZD1222 doses.

Looked up from germline, CDR1 is SGDLS and CDR2 is YYNGEE. The germline V and J ends were trimmed by 0 bases and 6 bases, with 15 bases remaining between them. This CDR3 spans 15 amino acids. This table comes from immunoSEQ multiplex PCR, and its TCRdb copy is limited to in-frame clones, with some not included. The table has 180,000 or so clones, roughly 92% seen once; the top ten hold 2.6%. Material: peripheral blood, obtained on day 0 of AZD1222 vaccination. This TCR was sampled from an adult in good health. This rearrangement joins TRBV9 to TRBJ1-2, with a possible D match to TRBD1 (5 bases). The DNA of the CDR3 is TGTGCCAGCAGCGTAGGAGCAGGGTTGAAGGATGGCTACACCTTC. This encodes CASSVGAGLKDGYTF.